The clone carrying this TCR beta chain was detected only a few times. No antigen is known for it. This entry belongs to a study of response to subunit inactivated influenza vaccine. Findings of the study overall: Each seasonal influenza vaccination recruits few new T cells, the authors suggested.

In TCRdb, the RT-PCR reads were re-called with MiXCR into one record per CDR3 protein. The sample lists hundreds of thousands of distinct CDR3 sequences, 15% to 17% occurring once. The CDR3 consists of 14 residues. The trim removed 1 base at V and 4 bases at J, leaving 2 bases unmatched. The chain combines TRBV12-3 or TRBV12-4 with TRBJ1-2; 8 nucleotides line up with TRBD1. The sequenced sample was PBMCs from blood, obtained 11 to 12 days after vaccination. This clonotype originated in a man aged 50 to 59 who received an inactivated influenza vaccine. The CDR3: CASSLGQGLYGYTF. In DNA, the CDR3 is TGTGCCAGCAGTTTAGGACAGGGGCTCTATGGCTACACCTTC.